Described below is a single TCR beta chain sequence and its context. Its matching antigen is unknown. The CDR3 is made up of 13 amino acids. CDR1 DFQATT and CDR2 SNEGSKA come from the germline V gene (reference sequence). Trimming at V came to 2 bases and at J to 5 bases, leaving 3 bases not matched to a gene. MiXCR, applied by TCRdb to the reads, yields one record per CDR3 protein. The data hold around 800,000 distinct CDR3 sequences, with approximately 29% observed a single time. This sample stems from a study of T cell repertoires in cytomegalovirus infection. The chain has TRBV20-1 and TRBJ2-1; 7 bases line up with TRBD2. This receptor was obtained from a human donor in good health (CMV status not recorded). Some clones in this sample may be carry-over from other donors' samples. This specimen was cultured CD8+ T cells from PBMCs, taken from culture after CMV antigen stimulation. The DNA of the CDR3 is TGCAGTGCTAGAAGCGCGGGGGACAATGAGCAGTTCTTC. Encoded protein: CSARSAGDNEQFF.